Presented here are 7 T cell receptor beta chains from one specimen sequenced in a study of shared clonotypes between healthy human individuals. Measured with immunoSEQ multiplex PCR; TCRdb has only the in-frame clones, and not every one. Of approximately 1.4 million clones listed, roughly 98% are singletons. Sequenced sample: naive CD4+ T cells sorted from blood. The subset denotes: CD45RA+ positively selected. These receptors were obtained from a man aged 25-45 years in good health.

The chain combines TRBV5-1 with TRBJ2-2; a weak D match, TRBD2 (5 bases). This CDR3 region has 15 residues. V was trimmed by 0 bases and J by 3 bases, leaving 9 bases between them. Germline values: CDR1 SGHRS, CDR2 YFSETQ. The chain's CDR3 is CASSLDRRDTGELFF. CDR3 nucleotide sequence: TGCGCCAGCAGCTTGGACCGGCGGGACACCGGGGAGCTGTTTTTT.

This clone was observed a single time. This chain links TRBV28 with TRBJ2-3, with 7 bases identical to TRBD2. The ends lost 4 bases at V and 4 bases at J; junction bases unmatched: 17. Per germline, CDR1 MDHEN and CDR2 SYDVKM. The CDR3 loop spans 18 amino acids. The CDR3 loop reads CASSSLLVAGAGADTQYF. CDR3 sequence (DNA): TGTGCCAGCAGTTCCCTCCTTGTCGCGGGAGCTGGGGCAGATACGCAGTATTTT.

The V gene is TRBV11-2, the J gene TRBJ2-3, with no clear D. CDR3 length: 15 residues. Germline-derived CDR1 and CDR2 are SGHAT and FQNNGV. Trimming stripped 1 base from V and 0 bases from J, with 8 bases between. This CDR3 is CASSLVATSTDTQYF. CDR3 coding DNA: TGTGCCAGCAGCTTAGTGGCGACCAGCACAGATACGCAGTATTTT.

The chain is built from TRBV28 and TRBJ1-1; 7 bases are a match to TRBD1. V lost 4 bases and J lost 0; bases outside the gene matches: 8. There are 16 residues in the CDR3. From germline, CDR1 is MDHEN and CDR2 SYDVKM. CDR3 protein: CASSSPGQTMNTEAFF. CDR3 DNA: TGTGCCAGCAGTTCCCCGGGACAGACCATGAACACTGAAGCTTTCTTT.

The chain employs TRBV11-2 and TRBJ2-5; tentatively, D is TRBD1 or TRBD2 (5 bases each). Germline CDR1 and CDR2: SGHAT and FQNNGV. V lost 8 bases and J lost 1, with 11 bases in between. CDR3 size: 13 residues. The CDR3 DNA reads TGTGCCAGCGGGATGGGGGTCCAAGAGACCCAGTACTTC. It codes for CASGMGVQETQYF.

The CDR3 sequence: CASSQNYEQYF. CDR3 DNA sequence: TGCGCCAGCAGCCAAAACTACGAGCAGTACTTC. The chain carries TRBV4-1 and TRBJ2-7, with D unresolved. The CDR3 loop spans 11 amino acids. Germline CDR1 MGHRA, CDR2 YSYEKL. Trimming pared 2 bases from V and 3 bases from J, leaving 2 bases between.

The chain recombines TRBV7-9 with TRBJ2-7; 10 bases map to TRBD1. This CDR3 has 14 amino acids. Looked up from germline, CDR1 is SEHNR and CDR2 is FQNEAQ (reference sequence). V shed 3 bases and J 5 bases; nucleotides not matched to a gene: 4. The CDR3, as DNA: TGTGCCAGCAGCTTGGGGACAGGGGTAAACGAGCAGTACTTC. The encoded protein is CASSLGTGVNEQYF.